This T cell receptor beta chain was recorded in a study of T-cell reconstitution after alpha-beta-depleted transplantation in children. Preparation of the TCRbeta library involved a method that used unique molecular identifiers. TCRdb fed the PCR reads into MiXCR, producing one record per CDR3 protein. The data hold about 170,000 distinct CDR3 sequences, with over 8.5% observed a single time. Regarding the study as a whole: Some patients' high day-60 TCRbeta diversity was attributed to recipient cells surviving conditioning. Fresh T-cell production supplied most of the T-cell counts and diversity seen one year after transplant. Reportedly, alpha-beta T cells present about two months post-transplant originated from several hundred expanded clones of graft origin.

This clonotype was counted many times. Its specificity is not known. This CDR3 is built from 15 residues. Per germline, CDR1 KGHSH and CDR2 LQKENI. Trimming shortened V by 2 bases and J by 1 base, and 11 bases separated the two germline ends. The rearrangement uses TRBV18 and TRBJ1-1, with D possibly being TRBD1 (5 bases). The receptor's source is a boy aged 2-15 years with acute myeloid leukemia, due to receive a stem cell transplant. The material was PBMCs, obtained before TCRalphabeta/CD19-depleted stem cell transplant. In DNA form, the CDR3 reads TGTGCCAGCTCACCAGGGGGAGGGGCGAACACTGAAGCTTTCTTT. Residues: CASSPGGGANTEAFF.